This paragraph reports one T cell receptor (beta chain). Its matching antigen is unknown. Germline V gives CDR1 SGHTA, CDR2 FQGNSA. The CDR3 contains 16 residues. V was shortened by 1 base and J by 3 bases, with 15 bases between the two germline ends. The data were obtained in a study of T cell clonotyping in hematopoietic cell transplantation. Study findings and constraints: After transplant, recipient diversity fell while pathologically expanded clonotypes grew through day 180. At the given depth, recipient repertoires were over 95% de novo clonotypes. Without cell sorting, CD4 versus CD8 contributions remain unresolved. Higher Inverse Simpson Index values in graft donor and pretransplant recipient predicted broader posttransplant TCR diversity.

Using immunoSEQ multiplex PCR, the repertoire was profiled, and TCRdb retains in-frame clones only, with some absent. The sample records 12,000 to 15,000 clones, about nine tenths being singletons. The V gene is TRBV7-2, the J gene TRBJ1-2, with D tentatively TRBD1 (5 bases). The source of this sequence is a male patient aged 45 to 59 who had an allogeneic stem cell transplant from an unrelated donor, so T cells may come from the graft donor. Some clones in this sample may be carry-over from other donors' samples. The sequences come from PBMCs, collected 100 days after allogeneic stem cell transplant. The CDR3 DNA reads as TGTGCCAGCAGCTTAGTATCGGGGGAGGGTGACTATGGCTACACCTTC. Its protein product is CASSLVSGEGDYGYTF.